The entry below gives a single T cell receptor (beta chain) sequence along with its context. Its antigen is unidentified. V lost 1 base to trimming and J lost 5 bases, with 11 bases between them. This CDR3 region has 14 residues. Germline V gene sequence: CDR1 MGHDK, CDR2 SYGVNS. These data belong to a study of cytomegalovirus exposure and HLA in healthy donors. Overall study findings and caveats: The classifier reportedly diagnosed cytomegalovirus status with high specificity and sensitivity. With DRB1 most and HLA-C fewest, TCR association rates differed between HLA loci in a later analysis. Sequencing likely caused a cluster of highly shared sequence variants.

The PCR contained 60 Vbeta and 13 Jbeta primers. How the authors handled the data: Some 11 million shared chains were among the roughly 80 million unique TCR beta chains that a later analysis counted. Measured with immunoSEQ multiplex PCR; TCRdb has only the in-frame clones, and not every one. V and J calls and clone size come straight from that table; D and trimming were deduced from the DNA. The table shows 150,000 to 200,000 clones, with around 80% occurring only once. The chain joins TRBV25-1 to TRBJ1-1; tentatively, D is TRBD1 (5 bases). The receptor's source is a woman aged 40 to 50 in good health and CMV-seronegative. Sequenced sample: PBMCs. The CDR3 sequence is CASSESGGGTEAFF. The CDR3 DNA is TGTGCCAGCAGTGAATCAGGCGGGGGTACTGAAGCTTTCTTT.